This passage covers 8 T cell receptor beta chains from one sample sequenced in a study of blood T cell repertoires in COVID-19 (dated by TCRdb to the early 2020s). Libraries were built with the immunoSEQ multiplex PCR assay. The table was pulled from immuneACCESS by TCRdb, which kept in-frame rearrangements only. Such tables lose some clones; where checked, under half of the loss comes from unresolved V genes, and the rest has no known cause. The sample table holds approximately 230,000 clones, of which 85% to 90% were seen once. The top ten constitute 14% to 15% of the sample. The material sequenced was PBMCs or T cells enriched from blood (not recorded which). The receptor source for this set is a woman aged 45-65 years with acute COVID-19.

The DNA for the CDR3 is TGTGCCAGCAGTTACTATCAGGGGTATGAGCAGTTCTTC. Translating it yields CASSYYQGYEQFF. The chain is built from TRBV27 and TRBJ2-1; maybe TRBD1 (6 bases). Trimming removed 4 bases from V and 8 bases from J, with 12 bases in between. The CDR3 length is 13 residues. The germline CDR1 and CDR2 sequences are MNHEY and SMNVEV (reference sequence).

This chain links TRBV7-8 with TRBJ2-7; 8 bases are shared with TRBD2. Germline V lookup: CDR1 SGHVS, CDR2 FQNEAQ. The CDR3 is made up of 17 amino acids. The ends lost 2 bases at V and 7 bases at J; junction bases unmatched: 16. CDR3 nucleotides: TGTGCCAGCAGCTTAAGGTCCGGACGTGGACTAGCAGGAGAGCAGTACTTC. It translates to CASSLRSGRGLAGEQYF.

The genes are TRBV18 and TRBJ2-2; maybe TRBD1 (6 bases). The CDR3 totals 15 residues. Germline loops: CDR1 KGHSH, CDR2 LQKENI. Trimming removed 6 bases from V and 4 bases from J, with 15 bases in between. CDR3: CASSPAGAITGELFF. Written as DNA, the CDR3 is TGTGCCAGCTCGCCAGCAGGGGCGATCACCGGGGAGCTGTTTTTT.

This clone was counted once. V gene TRBV28 combines with J gene TRBJ1-4, with TRBD1 matching 12 bases. The ends lost 5 bases at V and 8 bases at J; junction bases unmatched: 9. CDR1 and CDR2 (germline): MDHEN, SYDVKM. This CDR3 contains 16 residues. The CDR3 nucleotides read TGTGCCAGCAGTCCACTCCCCGGGACAGGGGGCGAAAAACTGTTTTTT. This sequence encodes CASSPLPGTGGEKLFF.

The chain uses TRBV27 and TRBJ2-7, with 9 nucleotides matching TRBD1. The germline CDR1 and CDR2 sequences are MNHEY and SMNVEV (reference sequence). CDR3 length: 14 residues. With V trimmed by 5 bases and J by 2 bases, 4 bases remained unmatched. The CDR3 spells CASSLGQGTYEQYF. CDR3 DNA sequence: TGTGCCAGCAGTCTAGGACAGGGGACCTACGAGCAGTACTTC.

The chain joins TRBV7-9 to TRBJ2-1; TRBD2 agrees at 7 bases. After removal of 0 bases from V and 7 bases from J, the junction contained 3 bases not matched to a gene. CDR3 size: 14 residues. Germline V CDR1 and CDR2: SEHNR, FQNEAQ (reference sequence). CDR3 in amino acids: CASSLAAGVNEQFF. The CDR3 region has the DNA TGTGCCAGCAGCTTAGCGGCGGGAGTTAATGAGCAGTTCTTC.

This chain uses TRBV1 with TRBJ2-1; TRBD2, the table's D call, was not compared with the DNA. TRBV1 is noted as a pseudogene. CDR3 size: 17 residues. Written as DNA, the CDR3 is TGCACCAGCAGCCAAGTGAAACTAGCGGGAGGGTGGGGTGAGCAGTTCTTC. It specifies CTSSQVKLAGGWGEQFF.

The V gene is TRBV2, the J gene TRBJ1-3, with 10 bases aligning to TRBD1. From germline, CDR1 is SNHLY and CDR2 FYNNEI. The CDR3 spans 15 residues. With 5 bases clipped from V and 9 bases from J, the junction kept 10 bases outside the gene matches. The CDR3, as DNA: TGTGCCAGCAGTCATCTTCCGGGACAGGGGACCACCATATATTTT. It specifies CASSHLPGQGTTIYF.